This T cell receptor (beta chain) was captured in a study of CD8 T cells in Susac syndrome. cDNA came from about 0.5 to 1 ug RNA primed by random hexamers. Via MiXCR, TCRdb re-called the immunoSEQ multiplex PCR reads, giving one row per CDR3 protein. The sample lists about 150,000 distinct CDR3 sequences, 85% to 95% occurring once. Sequencing of TCR beta was performed on blood CD8+ and CD4+ T cells. Germline-derived CDR1 and CDR2 are LGHDT and YNNKEL (reference sequence). The V and J ends lost 4 bases and 5 bases respectively, with 15 bases between them. This CDR3 is 14 amino acids long. The V gene is TRBV3-1, the J gene TRBJ2-7; D uncertain. The sequenced sample was CD4+ T cells from PBMCs. This receptor was identified in a human donor with Susac syndrome. CDR3 residues: CASSLPGRPHEQYF. The CDR3, as DNA: TGTGCCAGCAGCCTTCCAGGCCGGCCCCACGAGCAGTACTTC.